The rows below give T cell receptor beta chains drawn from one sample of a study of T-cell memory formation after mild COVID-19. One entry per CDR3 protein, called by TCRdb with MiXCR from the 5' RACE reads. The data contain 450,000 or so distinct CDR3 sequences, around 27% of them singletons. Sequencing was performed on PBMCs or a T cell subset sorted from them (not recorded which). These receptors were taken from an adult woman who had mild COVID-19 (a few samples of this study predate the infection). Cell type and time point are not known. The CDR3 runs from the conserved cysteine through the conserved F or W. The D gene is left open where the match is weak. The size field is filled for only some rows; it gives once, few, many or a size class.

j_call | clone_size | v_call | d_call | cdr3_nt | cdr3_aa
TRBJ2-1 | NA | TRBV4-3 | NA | TGCGCCAGCGCGAGGGGGATCAGAGACTACAATGAGCAGTTCTTC | CASARGIRDYNEQFF
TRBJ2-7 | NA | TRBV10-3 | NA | TGTGCCATCAGTGACCCAGGACGAACCTACGAGCAGTACTTC | CAISDPGRTYEQYF
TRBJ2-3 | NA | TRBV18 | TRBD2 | TGTGCCAGCTCAAGACAGGGACTAGCGGGAAAAGATACGCAGTATTTT | CASSRQGLAGKDTQYF
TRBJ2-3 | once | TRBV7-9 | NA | TGTGCCAGCAGCGCCGGAGGTGGTAGCAGAGATACGCAGTATTTT | CASSAGGGSRDTQYF
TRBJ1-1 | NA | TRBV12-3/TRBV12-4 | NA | TGTGCCAGCAGTTTCCCAGAGAGGGGAACCACTGAAGCTTTCTTT | CASSFPERGTTEAFF
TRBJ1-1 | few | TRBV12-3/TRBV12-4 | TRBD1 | TGTGCCAGCACCTTCCCCTCGACAGGGCACACTGAAGCTTTCTTT | CASTFPSTGHTEAFF
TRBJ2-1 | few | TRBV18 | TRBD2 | TGTGCCAGCTCACCATCTAGCGGGAGTAATGAGCAGTTCTTC | CASSPSSGSNEQFF
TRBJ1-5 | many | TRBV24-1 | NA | TGTGCCACCAGTGACCCTCAGGACGAAAATAGCAATCAGCCCCAGCATTTT | CATSDPQDENSNQPQHF
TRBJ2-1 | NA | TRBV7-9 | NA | TGTGCCAGCAGCCCCCTCCGGGACATCCCATCATACAATGAGCAGTTCTTC | CASSPLRDIPSYNEQFF
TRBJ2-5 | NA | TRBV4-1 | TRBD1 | TGCGCCAGCAGCCGGCGACCGGGACAGGGGCAAGAGACCCAGTACTTC | CASSRRPGQGQETQYF
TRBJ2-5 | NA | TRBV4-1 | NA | TGCGCCAGCAGCGGTCAGAGGGCTCAAGAGACCCAGTACTTC | CASSGQRAQETQYF
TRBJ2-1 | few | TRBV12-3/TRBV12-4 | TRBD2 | TGTGCCAGCAGTTTGGGACTAGCGGGGGACACTTACAATGAGCAGTTCTTC | CASSLGLAGDTYNEQFF
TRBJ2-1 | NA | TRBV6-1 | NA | TGTGCCTGCGGACGGCGGGTGAATGAGCAGTTCTTC | CACGRRVNEQFF
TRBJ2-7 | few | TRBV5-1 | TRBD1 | TGCGCCAGCAGGCCGACAGGGCTGGGGTACGAGCAGTACTTC | CASRPTGLGYEQYF
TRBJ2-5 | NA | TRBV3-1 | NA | TGTGCCAGCAGCCAAGATGCCCGGACCCGGACCCAGTACTTC | CASSQDARTRTQYF
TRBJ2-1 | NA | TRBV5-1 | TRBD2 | TGCGCCAGCAGCTTTTTAGCGGGGGGGCACTCCTACAATGAGCAGTTCTTC | CASSFLAGGHSYNEQFF